This T cell receptor (beta chain) was identified in a study of CD8+ T cells in alopecia areata. Isolated RNA was reverse transcribed into cDNA used as the sequencing template. The table came from immunoSEQ multiplex PCR; TCRdb's copy has only in-frame clones and leaves some out. The sample lists under 250,000 clones; 66% were seen once. Noted treatment: oral pan-JAK inhibitor, 5-10 mg twice daily. Using a FACSAria, the CD4+ and CD8+ T cells were sorted from the PBMCs. The V end lost 5 bases, the J end lost 2 bases, and 16 bases lay between the germline ends. This CDR3 has 15 residues. CDR1 is MNHEY, CDR2 SMNVEV, per germline (reference sequence).

The chain combines TRBV27 with TRBJ2-7; D is unresolved. The receptor was isolated from a human donor with alopecia areata. This material consisted of CD4+ T cells sorted from blood, taken around week 44, from a patient treated with tofacitinib. The CDR3 bases are TGTGCCAGCAGTCCGCCGGGTGGGATCCCCTACGAGCAGTACTTC. Protein: CASSPPGGIPYEQYF.